This T cell receptor (beta chain) stems from a study of control samples from healthy donors and cancer patients. Clones were read by immunoSEQ multiplex PCR, and TCRdb kept only the in-frame ones, dropping some. The table includes over 200,000 clones, around 80% detected once. This clone was recorded a few times. This CDR3 region has 14 residues. Trimming cost V 5 bases and J 11 bases; bases outside gene matches: 13. In germline, CDR1 is MDHEN, CDR2 SYDVKM. The receptor comes from a woman aged 55-70 years with lung cancer. V gene TRBV28 combines with J gene TRBJ1-1; 8 bases match TRBD1. The sequenced sample consisted of PBMCs. For the CDR3, the DNA is TGTGCCAGCAGTCCTTCTAGGGACAGGATGGAGGCTTTCTTT. Translated, it gives CASSPSRDRMEAFF.